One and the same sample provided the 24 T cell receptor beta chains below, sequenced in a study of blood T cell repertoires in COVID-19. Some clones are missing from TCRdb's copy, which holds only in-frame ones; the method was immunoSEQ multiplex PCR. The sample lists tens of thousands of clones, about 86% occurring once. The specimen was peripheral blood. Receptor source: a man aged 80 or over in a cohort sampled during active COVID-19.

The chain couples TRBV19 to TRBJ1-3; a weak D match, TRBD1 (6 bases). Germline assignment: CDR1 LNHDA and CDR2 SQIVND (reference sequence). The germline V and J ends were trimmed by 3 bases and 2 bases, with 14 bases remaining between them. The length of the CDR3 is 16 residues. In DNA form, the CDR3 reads TGTGCCAGTAGTATTATTATCCAGGGGACTGGAAACACCATATATTTT. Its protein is CASSIIIQGTGNTIYF.

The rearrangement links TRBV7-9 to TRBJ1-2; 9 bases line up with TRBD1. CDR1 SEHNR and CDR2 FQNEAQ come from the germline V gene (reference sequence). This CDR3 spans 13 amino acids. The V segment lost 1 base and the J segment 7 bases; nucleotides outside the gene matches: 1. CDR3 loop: CASSLDRGPGYTF. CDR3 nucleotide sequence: TGTGCCAGCAGCTTAGACAGGGGGCCTGGCTACACCTTC.

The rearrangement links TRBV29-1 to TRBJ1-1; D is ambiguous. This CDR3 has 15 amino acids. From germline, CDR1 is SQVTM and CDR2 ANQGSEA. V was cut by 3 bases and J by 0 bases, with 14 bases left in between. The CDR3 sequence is CSVERSRILNTEAFF. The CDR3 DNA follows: TGCAGCGTTGAGAGGAGCAGAATTCTGAACACTGAAGCTTTCTTT.

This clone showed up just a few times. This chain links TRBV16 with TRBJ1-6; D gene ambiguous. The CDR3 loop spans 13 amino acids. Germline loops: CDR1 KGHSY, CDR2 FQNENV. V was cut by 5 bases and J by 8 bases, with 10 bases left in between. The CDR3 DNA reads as TGTGCCAGCAGCTGGACCGGGGATTCACCCCTCCACTTT. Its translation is CASSWTGDSPLHF.

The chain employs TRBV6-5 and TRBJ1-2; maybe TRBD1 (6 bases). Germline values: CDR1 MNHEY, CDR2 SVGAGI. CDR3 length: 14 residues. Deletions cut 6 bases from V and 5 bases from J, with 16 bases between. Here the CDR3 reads CASRDSSGVYGYTF. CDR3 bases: TGTGCCAGCAGAGACAGCTCAGGGGTATATGGCTACACCTTC.

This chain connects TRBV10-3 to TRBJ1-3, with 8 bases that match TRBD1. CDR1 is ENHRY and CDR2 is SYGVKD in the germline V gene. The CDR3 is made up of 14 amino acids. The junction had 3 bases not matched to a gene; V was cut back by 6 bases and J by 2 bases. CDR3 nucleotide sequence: TGTGCCATCAGGCCGGGACAGGCTGGAAACACCATATATTTT. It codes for CAIRPGQAGNTIYF.

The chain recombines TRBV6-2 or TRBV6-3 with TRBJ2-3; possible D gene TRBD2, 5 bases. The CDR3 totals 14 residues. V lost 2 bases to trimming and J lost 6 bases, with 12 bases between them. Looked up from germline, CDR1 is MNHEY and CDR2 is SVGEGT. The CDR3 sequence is CASSYGLASDTQYF. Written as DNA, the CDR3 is TGTGCCAGCAGTTACGGGCTAGCATCGGATACGCAGTATTTT.

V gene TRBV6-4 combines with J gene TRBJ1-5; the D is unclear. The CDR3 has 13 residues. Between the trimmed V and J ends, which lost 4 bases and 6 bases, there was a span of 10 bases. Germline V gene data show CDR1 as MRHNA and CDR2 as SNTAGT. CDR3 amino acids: CASSAGTRQPQHF. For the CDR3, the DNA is TGTGCCAGCAGTGCGGGTACCCGTCAGCCCCAGCATTTT.

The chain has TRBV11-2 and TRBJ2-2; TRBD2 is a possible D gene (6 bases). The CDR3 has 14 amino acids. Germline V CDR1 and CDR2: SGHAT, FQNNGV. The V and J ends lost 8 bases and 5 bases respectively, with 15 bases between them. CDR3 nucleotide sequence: TGTGCCAGCGGGGGACTGATGGGGACCGGGGAGCTGTTTTTT. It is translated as CASGGLMGTGELFF.

The CDR3, as DNA: TGTGCCAGCAGTTACTCGACCCGGACAGGGGGATTTGAAGCTTTCTTT. This gives the protein CASSYSTRTGGFEAFF. V usage is TRBV6-2 or TRBV6-3 and J usage is TRBJ1-1; 10 bases line up with TRBD1. CDR1 MNHEY and CDR2 SVGEGT come from the germline V gene. There are 16 residues in the CDR3. V lost 0 bases and J lost 7; bases outside the gene matches: 8.

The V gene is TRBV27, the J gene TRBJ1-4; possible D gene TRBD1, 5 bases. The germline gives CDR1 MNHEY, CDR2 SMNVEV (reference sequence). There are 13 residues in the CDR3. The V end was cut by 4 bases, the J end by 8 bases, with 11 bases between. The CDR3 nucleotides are TGTGCCAGCAGTTCCCCGGAGGGGGAAAAACTGTTTTTT. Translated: CASSSPEGEKLFF.

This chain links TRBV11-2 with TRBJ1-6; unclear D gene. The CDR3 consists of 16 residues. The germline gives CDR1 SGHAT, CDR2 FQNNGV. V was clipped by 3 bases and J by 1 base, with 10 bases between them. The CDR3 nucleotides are TGTGCCAGCAGCTTTGGCCTCTCATCCTATAATTCACCCCTCCACTTT. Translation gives CASSFGLSSYNSPLHF.

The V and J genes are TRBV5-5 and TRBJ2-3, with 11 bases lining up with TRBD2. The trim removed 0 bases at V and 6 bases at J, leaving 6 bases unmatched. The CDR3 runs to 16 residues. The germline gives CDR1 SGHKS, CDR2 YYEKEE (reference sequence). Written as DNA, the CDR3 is TGTGCCAGCAGCTTGGCGACTAGCGGGGTGGGGGATACGCAGTATTTT. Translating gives CASSLATSGVGDTQYF. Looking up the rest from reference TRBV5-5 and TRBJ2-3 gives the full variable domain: DAGVTQSPTHLIKTRGQQVTLRCSPISGHKSVSWYQQVLGQGPQFIFQYYEKEERGRGNFPDRFSARQFPNYSSELNVNALLLGDSALYLCASSLATSGVGDTQYFGPGTRLTVL.

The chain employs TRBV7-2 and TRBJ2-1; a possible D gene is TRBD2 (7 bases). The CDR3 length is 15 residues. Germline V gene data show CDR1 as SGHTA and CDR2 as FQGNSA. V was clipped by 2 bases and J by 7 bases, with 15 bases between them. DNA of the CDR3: TGTGCCAGCAGCTTAATGGGGGGGCCTCAAAATGAGCAGTTCTTC. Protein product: CASSLMGGPQNEQFF. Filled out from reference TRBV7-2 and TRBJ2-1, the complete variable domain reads GAGVSQSPSNKVTEKGKDVELRCDPISGHTALYWYRQSLGQGLEFLIYFQGNSAPDKSGLPSDRFSAERTGGSVSTLTIQRTQQEDSAVYLCASSLMGGPQNEQFFGPGTRLTVL.

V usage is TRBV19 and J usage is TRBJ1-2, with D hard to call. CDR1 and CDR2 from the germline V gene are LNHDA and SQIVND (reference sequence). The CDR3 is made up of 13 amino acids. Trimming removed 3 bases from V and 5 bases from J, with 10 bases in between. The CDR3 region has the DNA TGTGCCAGTAGTATTTCGGAGGGTTATGGCTACACCTTC. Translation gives CASSISEGYGYTF.

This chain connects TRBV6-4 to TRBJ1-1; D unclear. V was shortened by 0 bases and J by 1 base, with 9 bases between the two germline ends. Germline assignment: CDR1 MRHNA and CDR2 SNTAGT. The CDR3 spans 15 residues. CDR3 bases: TGTGCCAGCAGTGACTCAATGGGCTGGAACACTGAAGCTTTCTTT. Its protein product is CASSDSMGWNTEAFF.

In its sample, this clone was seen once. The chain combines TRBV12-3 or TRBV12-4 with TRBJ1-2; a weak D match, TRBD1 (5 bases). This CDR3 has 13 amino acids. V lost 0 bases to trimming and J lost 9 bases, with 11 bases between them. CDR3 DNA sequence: TGTGCCAGCAGTTTAGCAGTCAGGGATAGCTACACCTTC. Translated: CASSLAVRDSYTF.

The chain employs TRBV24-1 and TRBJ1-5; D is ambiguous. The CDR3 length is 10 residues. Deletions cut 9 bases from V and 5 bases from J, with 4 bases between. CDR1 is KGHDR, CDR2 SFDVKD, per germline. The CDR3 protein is CATGDQPQHF. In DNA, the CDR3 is TGTGCCACCGGAGATCAGCCCCAGCATTTT.

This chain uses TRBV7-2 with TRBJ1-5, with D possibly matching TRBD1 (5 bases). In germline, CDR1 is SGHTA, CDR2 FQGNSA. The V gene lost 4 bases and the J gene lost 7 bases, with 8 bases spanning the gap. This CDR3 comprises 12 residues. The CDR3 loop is CASSSRGQPQHF. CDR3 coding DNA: TGTGCCAGCAGCTCCCGGGGGCAGCCCCAGCATTTT.

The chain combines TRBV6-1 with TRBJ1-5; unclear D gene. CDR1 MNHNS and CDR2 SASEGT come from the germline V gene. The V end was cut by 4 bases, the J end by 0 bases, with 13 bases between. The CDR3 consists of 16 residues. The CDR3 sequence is CASSVGGRYSNQPQHF. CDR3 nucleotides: TGTGCCAGCAGTGTTGGAGGGAGGTATAGCAATCAGCCCCAGCATTTT.

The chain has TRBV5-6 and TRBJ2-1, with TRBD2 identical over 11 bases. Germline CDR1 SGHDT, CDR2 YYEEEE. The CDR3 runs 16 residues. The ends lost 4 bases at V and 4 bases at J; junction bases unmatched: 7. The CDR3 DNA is TGTGCCAGCAGCCGACGACTAGCGGGGATTTACAATGAGCAGTTCTTC. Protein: CASSRRLAGIYNEQFF.

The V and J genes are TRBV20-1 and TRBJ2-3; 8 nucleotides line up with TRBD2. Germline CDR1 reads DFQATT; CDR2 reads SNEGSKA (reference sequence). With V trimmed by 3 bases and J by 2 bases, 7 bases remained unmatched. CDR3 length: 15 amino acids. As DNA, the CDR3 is TGCAGTGCTAGTACAGCGGGGGCCTCCACAGATACGCAGTATTTT. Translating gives CSASTAGASTDTQYF.

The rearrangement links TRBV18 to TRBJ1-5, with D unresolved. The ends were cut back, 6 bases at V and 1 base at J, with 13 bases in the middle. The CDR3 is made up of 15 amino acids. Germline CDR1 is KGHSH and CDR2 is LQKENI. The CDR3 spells CASSPNTNSNQPQHF. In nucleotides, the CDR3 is TGTGCCAGCTCCCCGAACACTAACAGCAATCAGCCCCAGCATTTT.

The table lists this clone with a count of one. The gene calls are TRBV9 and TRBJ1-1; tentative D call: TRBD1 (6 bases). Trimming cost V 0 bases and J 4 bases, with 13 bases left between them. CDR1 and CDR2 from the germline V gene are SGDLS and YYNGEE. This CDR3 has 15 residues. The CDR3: CASSVVGTKATEAFF. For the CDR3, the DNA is TGTGCCAGCAGCGTAGTTGGGACAAAGGCCACTGAAGCTTTCTTT.